The rows below give T cell receptor beta chains drawn from one sample of a study of T cell responses to AZD1222 COVID-19 vaccine. The protocol was immunoSEQ multiplex PCR, while the TCRdb copy is restricted to in-frame clones and leaves out a portion. Of about 160,000 clones in the sample, almost 90% were seen once. The input for sequencing was peripheral blood, taken on day 0 of AZD1222 vaccination. These receptors all stem from an adult in good health. Both conserved end residues are part of each CDR3. Fields, in order: D gene, CDR3 length, J gene, V gene, clone size, CDR3 protein, CDR3 DNA. D genes are given only for firm matches. The size of a clone is reported for some rows only, either as once, few or many, or as a class for expanded clones.

.	15	TRBJ2-5	TRBV10-3	.	CAISSGTQGRETQYF	TGTGCCATCAGCTCCGGGACCCAGGGAAGAGAGACCCAGTACTTC
.	14	TRBJ1-3	TRBV30	.	CAWSSEAGGNTIYF	TGTGCCTGGAGTTCGGAAGCGGGAGGAAACACCATATATTTT
.	13	TRBJ2-2	TRBV6-5	once	CAAAGIPGGELFF	TGTGCCGCGGCGGGGATCCCAGGCGGGGAGCTGTTTTTT
.	14	TRBJ1-5	TRBV2	.	CASSEHYSNQPQHF	TGTGCCAGCAGTGAACATTATAGCAATCAGCCCCAGCATTTT
.	17	TRBJ1-6	TRBV6-6	.	CASSPVLGDYYNSPLHF	TGTGCCAGCAGTCCCGTATTGGGGGACTATTATAATTCACCCCTCCACTTT
.	15	TRBJ2-3	TRBV10-3	.	CAISGRVESTDTQYF	TGTGCCATCAGTGGGAGGGTGGAGAGCACAGATACGCAGTATTTT
.	14	TRBJ1-4	TRBV2	.	CATTGKTTNEKLFF	TGTGCCACTACCGGGAAAACTACGAATGAAAAACTGTTTTTT
.	14	TRBJ2-7	TRBV28	.	CASSFPVTGYEQYF	TGTGCCAGCAGTTTTCCCGTGACAGGCTACGAGCAGTACTTC
.	13	TRBJ2-7	TRBV24-1	.	CATSETASYEQYF	TGTGCCACCAGTGAGACAGCGTCCTACGAGCAGTACTTC
TRBD1	14	TRBJ2-1	TRBV3-1/TRBV3-2	once	CASSHADRAGEQFF	TGTGCCAGCAGCCACGCCGACAGGGCTGGTGAGCAGTTCTTC
.	15	TRBJ2-7	TRBV3-1/TRBV3-2	.	CASSHTGGPTYEQYF	TGTGCCAGCAGCCACACAGGAGGGCCGACCTACGAGCAGTACTTC